This T cell receptor beta chain was found in a study of T cell clonality in common variable immunodeficiency. The study's findings and limits: Repertoire-complication correlations in CVID were limited by patient heterogeneity.

The CDR3 totals 16 residues. CDR1 is DFQATT, CDR2 SNEGSKA, per germline (reference sequence). V shed 2 bases and J shed 3 bases, with 17 bases lying between them. Produced via immunoSEQ multiplex PCR; TCRdb's table is partial and in-frame only. The specimen gives tens of thousands of clones without singletons; the ten biggest hold around 2.1%. Remarks on this clone: Its antigen is unidentified. The CDR3 end lies 3 residues beyond the end of the read and is filled in from the germline J gene.

The sample was peripheral blood mononuclear cells. This sequence joins TRBV20-1 and TRBJ2-1, with D possibly being TRBD1 (5 bases). This TCR came from a person aged 18 to 70 in good health. The CDR3 is CSARPGGAGDYNEQFF. The DNA read from the CDR3 is TGCAGTGCTAGACCTGGTGGGGCAGGAGACTACAATGAG.